Below are 28 T cell receptor beta chains sequenced from a single sample in a study of cytomegalovirus exposure and HLA in healthy donors. The PCR contained 60 Vbeta and 13 Jbeta primers. The assay was immunoSEQ multiplex PCR, and TCRdb's table has in-frame clones only and misses some. The repertoire has tens of thousands of clones, 84% of them found once; the top ten carry roughly 4%. Sequencing was carried out using PBMCs. The source is a woman under 30 in good health and CMV-seronegative.

The table lists this clone with a few counts. The CDR3 region is CASSLRGDTQYF. The CDR3 bases are TGTGCCAGTAGTTTGCGGGGGGATACGCAGTATTTT. J is TRBJ2-3 and V is TRBV19; 7 nucleotides match TRBD2. The CDR3 is 12 amino acids. Germline CDR1 reads LNHDA; CDR2 reads SQIVND (reference sequence). J was trimmed by 6 bases and V by 5 bases; bases with no gene match: 2.

The chain couples TRBV5-6 to TRBJ2-4; TRBD2 aligns across 11 bases. V lost 6 bases and J lost 4; bases outside the gene matches: 3. The germline V gene has CDR1 SGHDT and CDR2 YYEEEE. The CDR3 is made up of 14 amino acids. The CDR3 nucleotides are TGTGCCAGCACCAGGACTAGCGGGAAAAACATTCAGTACTTC. It codes for CASTRTSGKNIQYF.

The chain carries TRBV15 and TRBJ1-5, with 7 bases identical to TRBD1. The length of the CDR3 is 15 residues. The V gene end was trimmed by 2 bases and the J gene end by 6 bases; junction bases not matched to a gene: 7. Germline lookup yields CDR1 LNHNV and CDR2 YYDKDF (reference sequence). The CDR3 nucleotides are TGTGCCACCAGCAGATCCAGACAGGGAGGTCAGCCCCAGCATTTT. It yields the protein CATSRSRQGGQPQHF.

J is TRBJ2-7 and V is TRBV7-9; no clear D gene. The V end was cut by 1 base, the J end by 0 bases, with 7 bases between. Germline-derived CDR1 and CDR2 are SEHNR and FQNEAQ (reference sequence). The CDR3 contains 14 residues. The DNA of the CDR3 is TGTGCCAGCAGCTTAGGCTCGGTCTCCTACGAGCAGTACTTC. This sequence encodes CASSLGSVSYEQYF. The variable domain in full, with the rest retrieved from reference TRBV7-9 and TRBJ2-7, is DTGVSQNPRHKITKRGQNVTFRCDPISEHNRLYWYRQTLGQGPEFLTYFQNEAQLEKSRLLSDRFSAERPKGSFSTLEIQRTEQGDSAMYLCASSLGSVSYEQYFGPGTRLTVT.

This chain joins TRBV20-1 and TRBJ1-2, with a tentative D call TRBD1 (5 bases). V was shortened by 0 bases and J by 8 bases, with 7 bases between the two germline ends. CDR3 size: 11 residues. Germline V gene sequence: CDR1 DFQATT, CDR2 SNEGSKA (reference sequence). In nucleotides, the CDR3 is TGCAGTGCTAGAGAGCAGGGCGGCTACACCTTC. This translates into CSAREQGGYTF.

The V call is TRBV25-1, the J call TRBJ1-1; TRBD1 aligns across 8 bases. CDR1 and CDR2 from the germline V gene are MGHDK and SYGVNS. Trimming took 4 bases from V and 1 from J; bases not matched to a gene: 5. The CDR3 extends over 15 amino acids. The CDR3 DNA is TGTGCCAGCAGTGCTAAACAGGGGGGGAACACTGAAGCTTTCTTT. It specifies CASSAKQGGNTEAFF.

V is TRBV6-6 and J is TRBJ2-7; tentative D call: TRBD1 (6 bases). Germline V gene sequence: CDR1 MNHNY, CDR2 SVGAGI (reference sequence). This CDR3 comprises 15 residues. Deletions cut 4 bases from V and 3 bases from J, with 16 bases between. In DNA form, the CDR3 reads TGTGCCAGCAGTTCAGGGGACCCCGCTAACTACGAGCAGTACTTC. It yields the protein CASSSGDPANYEQYF.

This chain links TRBV5-1 with TRBJ2-1; D is perhaps TRBD2 (7 bases). The CDR3 sequence is 16 residues long. V was pared by 4 bases and J by 0 bases, with 14 bases between. Germline values: CDR1 SGHRS, CDR2 YFSETQ. The CDR3 loop is CASSRLGGHSYNEQFF. The CDR3, as DNA: TGCGCCAGCAGCAGACTCGGGGGGCACTCCTACAATGAGCAGTTCTTC. The complete variable domain, with remaining parts taken from reference TRBV5-1 and TRBJ2-1, reads KAGVTQTPRYLIKTRGQQVTLSCSPISGHRSVSWYQQTPGQGLQFLFEYFSETQRNKGNFPGRFSGRQFSNSRSEMNVSTLELGDSALYLCASSRLGGHSYNEQFFGPGTRLTVL.

The rearrangement joins TRBV28 to TRBJ2-7, with D perhaps TRBD2 (6 bases). The length of the CDR3 is 14 residues. CDR1 is MDHEN and CDR2 is SYDVKM in the germline V gene. Trimming left V 8 bases short and J 0 bases short, with 14 bases between. The CDR3 spells CASRTGTVSYEQYF. The CDR3 bases are TGTGCCAGCCGAACCGGGACTGTCTCCTACGAGCAGTACTTC. Drawing the rest from reference TRBV28 and TRBJ2-7, the complete variable domain is DVKVTQSSRYLVKRTGEKVFLECVQDMDHENMFWYRQDPGLGLRLIYFSYDVKMKEKGDIPEGYSVSREKKERFSLILESASTNQTSMYLCASRTGTVSYEQYFGPGTRLTVT.

V is TRBV11-1 and J is TRBJ2-2; possible D gene TRBD2, 6 bases. The germline gives CDR1 SGHAT, CDR2 FQDESV (reference sequence). The length of the CDR3 is 16 residues. V was trimmed by 1 base and J by 6 bases, leaving 15 bases between them. The CDR3 region is CASSLVFGSTPGELFF. The CDR3 coding sequence is TGTGCCAGCAGCTTAGTTTTCGGGAGTACCCCCGGGGAGCTGTTTTTT.

The chain carries TRBV11-1 and TRBJ2-5; 7 positions agree with TRBD1. V shed 6 bases and J 3 bases; nucleotides not matched to a gene: 10. This CDR3 is built from 15 residues. Per germline, CDR1 SGHAT and CDR2 FQDESV (reference sequence). The CDR3: CASSDLGQRKETQYF. The CDR3 region has the DNA TGTGCCAGCAGTGACCTGGGACAGAGAAAAGAGACCCAGTACTTC.

V is TRBV7-6 and J is TRBJ2-3; TRBD2 matches at 8 bases. J was trimmed by 5 bases and V by 5 bases; bases with no gene match: 9. CDR1 and CDR2 from the germline V gene are SGHVS and FNYEAQ. The CDR3 totals 15 residues. CDR3 DNA sequence: TGTGCCAGCAGCCCATACGGGACTAGTAAAGATACGCAGTATTTT. It yields the protein CASSPYGTSKDTQYF.

This clone was recorded once. The chain combines TRBV25-1 with TRBJ2-5; 8 bases are shared with TRBD1. The junction had 9 bases not matched to a gene; V was cut back by 4 bases and J by 5 bases. CDR1 and CDR2 from the germline V gene are MGHDK and SYGVNS. The CDR3 loop spans 15 amino acids. For the CDR3, the DNA is TGTGCCAGCAGTGTACGTGACAGGGGCGGGGAGACCCAGTACTTC. This gives the protein CASSVRDRGGETQYF.

The V gene is TRBV5-4, the J gene TRBJ2-1; tentative D call: TRBD2 (6 bases). Trimming removed 4 bases at V and 7 bases at J, with 18 bases between. In germline, CDR1 is SGHNT, CDR2 YYREEE (reference sequence). There are 15 residues in the CDR3. CDR3 sequence: CASSMTRGEWNEQFF. CDR3 sequence (DNA): TGTGCCAGCAGCATGACTAGAGGGGAGTGGAATGAGCAGTTCTTC.

The CDR3: CASSRPTGKLNQPQHF. In DNA form, the CDR3 reads TGCGCCAGCAGCCGGCCAACCGGGAAATTAAATCAGCCCCAGCATTTT. The chain links TRBV4-1 to TRBJ1-5; D gene unclear. Germline CDR1 MGHRA, CDR2 YSYEKL. The CDR3 consists of 16 residues. Trimming pared 4 bases from V and 4 bases from J, leaving 17 bases between.

The chain has TRBV11-3 and TRBJ2-6; TRBD1 aligns across 10 bases. Germline lookup yields CDR1 SGHNT and CDR2 YENEEA. The CDR3 is 17 residues long. V lost 5 bases, J lost 0 bases, and 4 bases stayed unmatched. CDR3 sequence: CASSPRTGGSGANVLTF. DNA of the CDR3: TGTGCCAGCAGCCCACGGACAGGGGGCTCTGGGGCCAACGTCCTGACTTTC.

The chain joins TRBV4-3 to TRBJ1-1; weak D call: TRBD1 (6 bases). V dropped 0 bases and J dropped 0 bases, with 14 bases sitting between them. This CDR3 region has 17 residues. CDR1 and CDR2 (germline): LGHNA, YSLEER. The chain's CDR3 is CASSQEQGRHVNTEAFF. The CDR3 nucleotides read TGCGCCAGCAGCCAAGAACAGGGTAGGCACGTGAACACTGAAGCTTTCTTT.

In its sample, this clone was seen once. The rearrangement uses TRBV11-2 and TRBJ2-1; the match to TRBD2 covers 12 bases. The CDR3 is 18 residues long. The germline CDR1 and CDR2 sequences are SGHAT and FQNNGV. With V trimmed by 5 bases and J by 2 bases, 10 bases remained unmatched. This CDR3 is CASSTRLLAGGTYNEQFF. Written as DNA, the CDR3 is TGTGCCAGCAGCACGCGTTTACTAGCGGGGGGAACCTACAATGAGCAGTTCTTC. Complete variable domain (other parts from reference TRBV11-2 and TRBJ2-1): EAGVAQSPRYKIIEKRQSVAFWCNPISGHATLYWYQQILGQGPKLLIQFQNNGVVDDSQLPKDRFSAERLKGVDSTLKIQPAKLEDSAVYLCASSTRLLAGGTYNEQFFGPGTRLTVL.

In the case of this clone: A read error may account for a junction end that differs from germline. CDR3 nucleotide sequence: TGTGCCAGCATGGGACAGGGGGACTCGCCTCACACCTTT. It encodes CASMGQGDSPHTF. The chain joins TRBV28 to TRBJ1-6, with TRBD1 identical over 11 bases. Germline V gene sequence: CDR1 MDHEN, CDR2 SYDVKM. The CDR3 extends over 13 amino acids.

The V and J genes are TRBV19 and TRBJ2-2; tentatively, D is TRBD2 (6 bases). Germline assignment: CDR1 LNHDA and CDR2 SQIVND (reference sequence). The V end lost 6 bases, the J end lost 4 bases, and 18 bases lay between the germline ends. This CDR3 is built from 16 residues. As DNA, the CDR3 is TGTGCCAGTAGGTCTGTTGCGGGAATGGTCACCGGGGAGCTGTTTTTT. Its protein product is CASRSVAGMVTGELFF.

This clone counts as large. This chain connects TRBV25-1 to TRBJ1-1; 9 bases are a match to TRBD1. Germline V CDR1 and CDR2: MGHDK, SYGVNS. Losses at the gene ends were 6 bases for V and 2 bases for J; bases not matched to a gene: 10. The CDR3 extends over 16 amino acids. CDR3 amino acids: CASRQFGQGLNTEAFF. Here the CDR3 DNA reads TGTGCCAGCAGACAATTTGGACAGGGGCTAAACACTGAAGCTTTCTTT.

The V gene is TRBV18, the J gene TRBJ1-2; D is ambiguous. The germline V gene encodes CDR1 KGHSH and CDR2 LQKENI. The CDR3 runs 14 residues. V was trimmed by 3 bases and J by 6 bases, leaving 14 bases between them. This CDR3 is CASSPGVGENGYTF. The CDR3 region has the DNA TGTGCCAGCTCACCCGGGGTAGGAGAGAATGGCTACACCTTC.

The chain employs TRBV5-1 and TRBJ2-1; 12 positions agree with TRBD2. The CDR3 consists of 18 residues. Per the germline V gene, CDR1 is SGHRS and CDR2 is YFSETQ. After removal of 0 bases from V and 0 bases from J, the junction contained 4 bases not matched to a gene. CDR3 sequence reads: CASSLEGLAGSSYNEQFF. In nucleotides, the CDR3 is TGCGCCAGCAGCTTGGAGGGACTAGCGGGTAGCTCCTACAATGAGCAGTTCTTC. The full variable domain, in which reference TRBV5-1 and TRBJ2-1 provide the parts outside the CDR3, is KAGVTQTPRYLIKTRGQQVTLSCSPISGHRSVSWYQQTPGQGLQFLFEYFSETQRNKGNFPGRFSGRQFSNSRSEMNVSTLELGDSALYLCASSLEGLAGSSYNEQFFGPGTRLTVL.

This chain joins TRBV4-2 and TRBJ2-1; 14 bases map to TRBD2. Germline V gene lookup returns CDR1 LGHNA and CDR2 YNFKEQ. The CDR3 has 18 amino acids. The V segment lost 0 bases and the J segment 8 bases; nucleotides outside the gene matches: 9. CDR3 sequence (DNA): TGTGCCAGCAGCCAAGATGGGACTAGCGGGAGAATTTGGGATGAGCAGTTCTTC. Amino acids: CASSQDGTSGRIWDEQFF.

V and J are TRBV6-1 and TRBJ2-3, with 10 nucleotides matching TRBD2. V shed 7 bases and J 2 bases; nucleotides not matched to a gene: 6. This CDR3 has 15 amino acids. In germline, CDR1 is MNHNS, CDR2 SASEGT. The CDR3 DNA is TGTGCCAGCACATCCGGGACTAGCGACACAGATACGCAGTATTTT. This translates into CASTSGTSDTDTQYF.

This clone was detected a few times. The rearrangement links TRBV11-2 to TRBJ2-5, with 7 bases aligning to TRBD1. In germline, CDR1 is SGHAT, CDR2 FQNNGV. V gave up 3 bases and J gave up 3 bases; unmatched junction bases: 7. The CDR3 is 15 amino acids. The CDR3: CASSFLSGTEETQYF. CDR3 bases: TGTGCCAGCAGCTTTCTCTCCGGGACAGAAGAGACCCAGTACTTC.

The V and J genes are TRBV25-1 and TRBJ2-5, with 9 bases matching TRBD2. The ends lost 4 bases at V and 4 bases at J; junction bases unmatched: 7. Looked up from germline, CDR1 is MGHDK and CDR2 is SYGVNS. This CDR3 has 15 residues. As DNA, the CDR3 is TGTGCCAGCAGTGCCGGACTAGCGTATGGAGAGACCCAGTACTTC. Translation gives CASSAGLAYGETQYF.

The V and J genes are TRBV4-3 and TRBJ1-5; 9 positions match TRBD1. J lost 4 bases, V lost 4 bases, and 5 bases had no gene match. The CDR3 totals 15 residues. Germline assignment: CDR1 LGHNA and CDR2 YSLEER. The CDR3 reads CASSPGQGFNQPQHF. The CDR3 DNA is TGCGCCAGCAGCCCCGGACAGGGGTTTAATCAGCCCCAGCATTTT.